This entry is about one T cell receptor (beta chain). There is no known antigen for this receptor. The sample holds no much larger clone one base away, and base qualities are not on file. TCRbeta CDR3 regions were amplified from genomic DNA using the immunoSEQ Assay, a bias-controlled multiplex PCR. As for the original processing: Within the assay, amplification of reference gene primers was used to estimate how many nucleated cells each sample contained. Sequence reads were collapsed and filtered to measure the absolute abundance of every unique TCRbeta CDR3 rearrangement. For each sample, productive Simpson clonality was calculated as the square root of Simpson's diversity index over productive rearrangements. TCRdb took over this immuneACCESS table, retaining in-frame rearrangements with V and J assigned. Such tables are incomplete; in checked studies, under half of the missing clones stem from an unresolved V gene, and the remainder is unexplained. V and J calls and clone size are given by that table; D and trimming were obtained from the DNA. The sample contains 100,000 to 120,000 clones, over 75% of them found a single time. The ten largest clones capture around 16% of the sample.

The CDR3 measures 15 amino acids from cysteine to phenylalanine. The DNA shown is the 45-base CDR3, in frame from base 1. The germline V gene provides CDR1 SGDLS and CDR2 YYNGEE. V drops 4 bases and J drops 3 bases, leaving 16 bases in between. This sample stems from a study of blood T cell repertoires in COVID-19 (dated by TCRdb to the early 2020s). Background on the whole study: Samples covering the acute and convalescent phases of COVID-19 were provided by collaborators in the United States, Italy and Spain. The prospective study material was composed of cDNA or gDNA derived from T cells, B-cell-depleted T cells, or PBMCs. Deeply sampled blood TCRbeta repertoires from subjects exposed to, actively infected with, or recovered from COVID-19 were included in the dataset. The repertoires were made available in a free public database intended to serve as a resource for research on the immune response to SARS-CoV-2. Samples came from the ongoing ImmuneRACE study (first 160 participants) plus 1,254 subjects from 6 global collaborators. Nearly every sample came with metadata listing a de-identified subject ID, COVID-19 status, age in years and sex. Where available, HLA class I and class II types were obtained from metadata supplied by the sample provider rather than from assay-based typing.

Study-wide conclusions, independent of this receptor: The quantity of clinical and demographic metadata differed by source and by participant and was supplied without curation.

Collaborating institutions collected whole blood in K2EDTA tubes following their own protocols. For TCRbeta analysis, collaborator samples were shipped as frozen whole blood, as isolated PBMCs, or as DNA extracted from either sample type. The sequence joins TRBV9 to TRBJ2-5; the D region possibly corresponds to TRBD2 (6 bases align). The sample consisted of peripheral blood. The clonotype comes from a woman aged 80 or over with active or convalescent COVID-19. DNA sequence: TGTGCCAGCAGCTGGTCCGGGGGAGCTGAAGAGACCCAGTACTTC. Protein translation: CASSWSGGAEETQYF.